Shown below are 18 T cell receptor beta chains from a single sample sequenced in a study of CXCR3-negative and CXCR3-positive naive CD8 T cells (dated by TCRdb to the late 2010s). Paper-wide results and their limitations: TRB CDR3s from CXCR3-positive naive cells showed higher hydrophobicity (lower Kidera factor 4), lower energy, and higher strength and volume indices than CXCR3-negative naive cells.

Sequenced using a NextSeq 550. The Human TCR Profiling Kit (MiLaboratory) was used to prepare UMI-labeled 5' RACE TRB cDNA libraries. Through TCRdb reprocessing, the reads give one entry per CDR3 protein sequence; DNA is omitted. The sample table includes 85,000 to 120,000 distinct CDR3 sequences. The top ten hold roughly 0.38% of the sample. Antigens of these TCRs are unknown. The sample comprised naive CXCR3+ CD8+ T cells from blood. Explained via the paper, the cell subset or site label denotes: CD45RO-CCR7+CD27+CD95- naive CD8+ T cells expressing CXCR3 (TNR3+). These receptors were taken from a human donor in good health. Some clones in this sample may be carry-over from other donors' samples.

The chain is built from TRBV6-5 and TRBJ1-1; TCRdb designates TRBD1, a call that cannot be tested without DNA. This CDR3 is built from 14 residues. Germline lookup yields CDR1 MNHEY and CDR2 SVGAGI. CDR3 region: CASSPPDRRAEAFF.

The chain is built from TRBV11-3 and TRBJ1-1. The CDR3 is 13 amino acids. Germline V gene data show CDR1 as SGHNT and CDR2 as YENEEA. CDR3 region: CASSLTEGTEAFF.

The chain uses TRBV4-2 and TRBJ2-7; the D gene TCRdb calls, TRBD1, cannot be checked with no DNA. The length of the CDR3 is 15 residues. Germline values: CDR1 LGHNA, CDR2 YNFKEQ. The CDR3 spells CASSPDRGNLYEQYF.

The J gene is TRBJ1-1, the V gene TRBV29-1; as DNA is missing, the TRBD1 call by TCRdb cannot be tested. In germline, CDR1 is SQVTM, CDR2 ANQGSEA. CDR3 length: 14 amino acids. CDR3 loop: CSAAPGGADTEAFF.

The chain is built from TRBV29-1 and TRBJ2-1; TCRdb selects TRBD2, and the lack of DNA leaves this call unchecked. This CDR3 has 19 residues. CDR1 is SQVTM and CDR2 is ANQGSEA in the germline V gene. The CDR3 sequence is CSVDRFGLAGVSAYNEQFF.

V is TRBV5-1 and J is TRBJ2-5; TCRdb's D call, TRBD2, is unchecked because there is no DNA. The CDR3 loop spans 14 amino acids. Germline CDR1 SGHRS, CDR2 YFSETQ. CDR3 loop: CASSLVGGPETQYF.

V is TRBV3-1 and J is TRBJ2-7; the TCRdb D gene call, TRBD2, has no DNA to confirm it. Germline V gene lookup returns CDR1 LGHDT and CDR2 YNNKEL (reference sequence). The CDR3 sequence is 14 residues long. The CDR3 protein is CASSQGGSGDLRHF.

The rearrangement joins TRBV4-1 to TRBJ2-7; TCRdb's D call, TRBD1, is unchecked because there is no DNA. The CDR3 is 17 residues long. Looked up from germline, CDR1 is MGHRA and CDR2 is YSYEKL. CDR3 in amino acids: CASSQFHEGYNSYEQYF.

V is TRBV12-3 or TRBV12-4 and J is TRBJ1-1. This CDR3 is built from 13 residues. The CDR3 here is CASSYDRNTEAFF.

This chain joins TRBV20-1 and TRBJ2-7; the TCRdb call, TRBD2, lacks DNA for checking. The V gene's germline CDR1 is DFQATT and CDR2 SNEGSKA (reference sequence). The CDR3 has 16 residues. Here the CDR3 reads CSAKSRGGTAAYEQYF.

This chain links TRBV7-2 with TRBJ2-1. Germline V gene lookup returns CDR1 SGHTA and CDR2 FQGNSA. This CDR3 contains 15 residues. CDR3 sequence reads: CASSLGVGNYNEQFF.

The chain has TRBV6-5 and TRBJ2-3; TCRdb outputs TRBD1, but without DNA this stays unchecked. The length of the CDR3 is 15 residues. The germline V gene has CDR1 MNHEY and CDR2 SVGAGI. The CDR3 protein is CASSQKGRATDTQYF.

The J gene is TRBJ2-1, the V gene TRBV28; absent DNA, TCRdb's TRBD2 call cannot be checked. From germline, CDR1 is MDHEN and CDR2 SYDVKM. The CDR3 has 18 residues. The CDR3 here is CASLPGLASLSSYNEQFF.

The chain couples TRBV5-1 to TRBJ2-7; TCRdb calls TRBD1, which cannot be checked without DNA. CDR1 and CDR2 from the germline V gene are SGHRS and YFSETQ. The CDR3 runs to 15 residues. CDR3 amino acids: CASRPIPDTAYEQYF. The full variable domain, in which reference TRBV5-1 and TRBJ2-7 provide the parts outside the CDR3, is KAGVTQTPRYLIKTRGQQVTLSCSPISGHRSVSWYQQTPGQGLQFLFEYFSETQRNKGNFPGRFSGRQFSNSRSEMNVSTLELGDSALYLCASRPIPDTAYEQYFGPGTRLTVT.

This chain uses TRBV24-1 with TRBJ1-1; the D gene TCRdb calls, TRBD1, cannot be checked with no DNA. Germline CDR1 is KGHDR and CDR2 is SFDVKD. The CDR3 sequence is 12 residues long. CDR3 loop: CATSETGEKAFF.

The chain links TRBV28 to TRBJ2-1; absent DNA, TCRdb's TRBD2 call cannot be checked. CDR3 length equals 16 residues. CDR1 MDHEN and CDR2 SYDVKM come from the germline V gene. The CDR3 here is CASSLTPGLSYNEQFF.

The V call is TRBV18, the J call TRBJ1-1. Germline CDR1 reads KGHSH; CDR2 reads LQKENI. CDR3 size: 14 residues. CDR3 in amino acids: CASSPQGGDTEAFF.

The V and J genes are TRBV29-1 and TRBJ2-1; TCRdb reports TRBD1, a call that lacks DNA to check it against. Germline V gene sequence: CDR1 SQVTM, CDR2 ANQGSEA. The CDR3 runs 14 residues. The CDR3 loop reads CSVETREAYNEQFF.